This TCR beta chain was observed in a study of blood T cells in healthy people across ages. Sample-barcoded 5' priming and a J-beta primer mix drove a second PCR of roughly 7 to 11 cycles. TCRdb fed the 5' RACE reads into MiXCR, producing one record per CDR3 protein. This sample has 250,000 to 300,000 distinct CDR3 sequences, with 25% to 30% found just once. V was cut by 7 bases and J by 6 bases, with 25 bases left in between. The germline V gene has CDR1 MDHEN and CDR2 SYDVKM. The CDR3 has 16 residues. The rearrangement uses TRBV28 and TRBJ2-7, with D possibly matching TRBD2 (6 bases). The receptor comes from a woman in her 70s in good health. Sample: blood. Written as DNA, the CDR3 is TGTGCCAGCACCAGAAGACTAGACCCATTCAGCGGCGAGCAGTACTTC. It codes for CASTRRLDPFSGEQYF.